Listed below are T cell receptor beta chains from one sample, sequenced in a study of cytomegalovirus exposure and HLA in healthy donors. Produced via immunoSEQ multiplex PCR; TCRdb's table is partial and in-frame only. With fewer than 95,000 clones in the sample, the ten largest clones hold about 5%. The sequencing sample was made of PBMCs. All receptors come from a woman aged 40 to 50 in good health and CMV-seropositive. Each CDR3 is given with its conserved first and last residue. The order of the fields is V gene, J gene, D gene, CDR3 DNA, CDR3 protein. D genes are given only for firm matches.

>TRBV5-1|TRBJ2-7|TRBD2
TGCGCCAGCAGCTTGGGGAGCGGGAGCTCCTACGAGCAGTACTTC
CASSLGSGSSYEQYF
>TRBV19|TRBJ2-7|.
TGTGCCAGTAGCCAGGAAGCCCGTGACGAGCAGTACTTC
CASSQEARDEQYF
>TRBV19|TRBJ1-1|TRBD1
TGTGCCAGTAGTAACGACAGGGCGCGATTGAACACTGAAGCTTTCTTT
CASSNDRARLNTEAFF
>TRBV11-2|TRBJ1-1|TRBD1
TGTGCCAGCAGCTCGAACAGGGGAACTGAAGCTTTCTTT
CASSSNRGTEAFF
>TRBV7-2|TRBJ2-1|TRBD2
TGTGCCAGCAGCTTATTAGCGGGGGGGCCTGATGAGCAGTTCTTC
CASSLLAGGPDEQFF
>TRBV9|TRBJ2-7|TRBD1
TGTGCCAGCAGCAAGACCCCGGGACAGAGTCCCTACGAGCAGTACTTC
CASSKTPGQSPYEQYF
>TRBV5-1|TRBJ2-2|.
TGCGCCAGCAGCCCTATTACTAGTGAGGGCGGGGAGCTGTTTTTT
CASSPITSEGGELFF
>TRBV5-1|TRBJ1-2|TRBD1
TGCGCCAGCAGCTCCTTACAGGGGAACTATGGCTACACCTTC
CASSSLQGNYGYTF
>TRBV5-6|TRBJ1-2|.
TGTGCCAGCAGCCCTATTACTAACTATGGCTACACCTTC
CASSPITNYGYTF
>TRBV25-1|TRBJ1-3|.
TGTGCCAGCTCTCCAGTTGGAAACACCATATATTTT
CASSPVGNTIYF
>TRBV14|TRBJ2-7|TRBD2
TGTGCCAGCAGCCAAGATGGTCGGGGAGGGGCTCCTATCGAGCAGTACTTC
CASSQDGRGGAPIEQYF
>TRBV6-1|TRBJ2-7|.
TGTGCCAGCAGTGAAGCGTGGGCCTTTTACGAGCAGTACTTC
CASSEAWAFYEQYF
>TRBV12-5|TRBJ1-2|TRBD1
TGTGCTAGTGGCCACAGACAGGGGGTAATTAATGGCTACACCTTC
CASGHRQGVINGYTF